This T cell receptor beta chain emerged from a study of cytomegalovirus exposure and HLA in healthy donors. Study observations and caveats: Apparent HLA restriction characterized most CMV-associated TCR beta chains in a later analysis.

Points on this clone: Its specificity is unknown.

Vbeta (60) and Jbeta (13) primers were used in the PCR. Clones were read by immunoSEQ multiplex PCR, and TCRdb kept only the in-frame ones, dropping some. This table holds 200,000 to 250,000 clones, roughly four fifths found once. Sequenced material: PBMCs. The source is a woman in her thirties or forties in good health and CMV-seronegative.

The CDR3 sequence: CASRADRAGGYTF. The DNA for the CDR3 is TGTGCCAGCAGGGCTGACAGGGCTGGTGGCTACACCTTC. The J gene is TRBJ1-2, the V gene TRBV6-5, with 7 bases matching TRBD1. V lost 6 bases to trimming and J lost 7 bases; unmatched junction nucleotides: 8. The CDR3 length is 13 residues. Germline CDR1 is MNHEY and CDR2 is SVGAGI.